This T cell receptor beta chain was sequenced for a study of blood T cell repertoires in COVID-19. Across the study: T cells, B-cell-depleted T cells, or PBMCs supplied cDNA or gDNA.

The protocol was immunoSEQ multiplex PCR, while the TCRdb copy is restricted to in-frame clones and leaves out a portion. Among over 200,000 clones, 65% to 90% were seen once, and the ten largest hold more than 9%. The CDR3 has 13 amino acids. J gave up 7 bases and V 1 base, and 3 bases lay outside the gene matches. Germline CDR1 reads LNHDA; CDR2 reads SQIVND (reference sequence). Sample: peripheral blood. The chain couples TRBV19 to TRBJ1-1; TRBD1 matches at 7 bases. The receptor was derived from a man over 45 with COVID-19, enrolled during active disease. CDR3 sequence reads: CASSIGTGGEAFF. The CDR3 nucleotides are TGTGCCAGTAGTATAGGGACAGGCGGTGAAGCTTTCTTT.